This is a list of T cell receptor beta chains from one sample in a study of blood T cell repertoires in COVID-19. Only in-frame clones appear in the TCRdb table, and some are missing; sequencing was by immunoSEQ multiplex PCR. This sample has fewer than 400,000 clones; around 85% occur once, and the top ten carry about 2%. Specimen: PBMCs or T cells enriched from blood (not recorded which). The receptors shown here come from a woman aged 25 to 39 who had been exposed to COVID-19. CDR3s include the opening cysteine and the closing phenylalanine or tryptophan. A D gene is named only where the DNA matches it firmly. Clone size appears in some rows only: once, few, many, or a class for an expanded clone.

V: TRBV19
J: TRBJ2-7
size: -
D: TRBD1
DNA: TGTGCCAGTAGTATCCGGGACAGGGGGCCTTACGAGCAGTACTTC
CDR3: CASSIRDRGPYEQYF

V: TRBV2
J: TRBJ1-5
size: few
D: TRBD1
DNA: TGTGCCAGCCGTTTTACAGGGGGAAATCAGCCCCAGCATTTT
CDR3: CASRFTGGNQPQHF

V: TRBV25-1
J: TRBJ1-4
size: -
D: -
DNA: TGTGCCAGCAGTGACTCGGGACTCAGGGCGGAAAAACTGTTTTTT
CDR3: CASSDSGLRAEKLFF

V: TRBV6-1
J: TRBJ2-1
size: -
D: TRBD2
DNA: TGTGCCAGCAGGGAAGCGGGGGCCTCCTACAATGAGCAGTTCTTC
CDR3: CASREAGASYNEQFF

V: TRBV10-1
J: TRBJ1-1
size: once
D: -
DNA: TGCGCCAGCAGTGAGGGGGAGAACACTGGAGCTTTCTTT
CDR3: CASSEGENTGAFF

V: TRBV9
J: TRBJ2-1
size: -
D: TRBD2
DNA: TGTGCCAGCAGCGGAGGGGGACTAGGACGAGTGTTGTACAATGAGCAGTTCTTC
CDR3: CASSGGGLGRVLYNEQFF

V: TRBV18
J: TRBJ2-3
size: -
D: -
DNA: TGTGCCAGCTCACCACCGGGAGCAGATACGCAGTATTTT
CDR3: CASSPPGADTQYF

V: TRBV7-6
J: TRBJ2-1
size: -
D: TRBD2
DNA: TGTGCCAGCAGCTTCACTAGCGGGAGGGCAAATGAGCAGTTCTTC
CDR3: CASSFTSGRANEQFF

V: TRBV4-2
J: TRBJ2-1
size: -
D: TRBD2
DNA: TGTGCCAGCAGCCAACCTGGGACTAGCGGGAGAGACAATGAGCAGTTCTTC
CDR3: CASSQPGTSGRDNEQFF

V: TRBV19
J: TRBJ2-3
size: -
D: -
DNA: TGTGCCACCAACACAGGTCCAGATACGCAGTATTTT
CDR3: CATNTGPDTQYF